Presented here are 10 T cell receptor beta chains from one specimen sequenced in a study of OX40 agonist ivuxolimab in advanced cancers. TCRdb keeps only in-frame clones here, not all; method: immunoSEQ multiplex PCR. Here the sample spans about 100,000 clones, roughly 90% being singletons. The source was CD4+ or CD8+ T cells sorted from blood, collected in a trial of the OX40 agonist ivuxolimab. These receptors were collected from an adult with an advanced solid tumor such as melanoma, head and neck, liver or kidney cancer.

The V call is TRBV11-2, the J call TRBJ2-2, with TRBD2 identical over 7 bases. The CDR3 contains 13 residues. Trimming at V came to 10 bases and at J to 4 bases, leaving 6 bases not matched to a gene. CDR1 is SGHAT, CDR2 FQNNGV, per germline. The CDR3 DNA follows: TGTGCCACCCAGGCTAGCGGCACCGGGGAGCTGTTTTTT. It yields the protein CATQASGTGELFF.

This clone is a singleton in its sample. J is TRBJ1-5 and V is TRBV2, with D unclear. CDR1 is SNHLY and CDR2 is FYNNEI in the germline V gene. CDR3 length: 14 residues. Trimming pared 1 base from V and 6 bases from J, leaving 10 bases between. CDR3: CASSEGAPGQPQHF. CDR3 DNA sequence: TGTGCCAGCAGTGAAGGGGCGCCGGGTCAGCCCCAGCATTTT.

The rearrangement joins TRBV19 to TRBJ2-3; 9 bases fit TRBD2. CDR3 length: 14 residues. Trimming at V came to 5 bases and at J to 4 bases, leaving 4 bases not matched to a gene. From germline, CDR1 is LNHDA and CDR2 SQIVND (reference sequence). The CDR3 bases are TGTGCCAGTAGTTTTAGCGGGAGTCCAGATACGCAGTATTTT. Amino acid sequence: CASSFSGSPDTQYF.

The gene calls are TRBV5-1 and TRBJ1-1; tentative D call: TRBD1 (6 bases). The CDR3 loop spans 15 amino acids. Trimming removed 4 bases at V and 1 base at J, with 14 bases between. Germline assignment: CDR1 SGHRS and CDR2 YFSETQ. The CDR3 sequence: CASSIAGAKNTEAFF. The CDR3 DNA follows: TGCGCCAGCAGCATCGCAGGGGCTAAGAACACTGAAGCTTTCTTT.

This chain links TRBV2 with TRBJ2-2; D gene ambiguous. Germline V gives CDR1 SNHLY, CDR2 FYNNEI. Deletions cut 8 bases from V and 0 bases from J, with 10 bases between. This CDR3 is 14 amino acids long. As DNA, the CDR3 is TGTGCCAGCTGGTGGTCACCGAACACCGGGGAGCTGTTTTTT. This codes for CASWWSPNTGELFF.

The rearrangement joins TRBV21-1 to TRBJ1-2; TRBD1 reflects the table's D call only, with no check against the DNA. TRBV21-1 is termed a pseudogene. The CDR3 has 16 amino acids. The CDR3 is CASSKGTGAYYYGYTF. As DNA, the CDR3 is TGTGCCAGCAGCAAGGGGACAGGGGCCTACTACTATGGCTACACCTTC.

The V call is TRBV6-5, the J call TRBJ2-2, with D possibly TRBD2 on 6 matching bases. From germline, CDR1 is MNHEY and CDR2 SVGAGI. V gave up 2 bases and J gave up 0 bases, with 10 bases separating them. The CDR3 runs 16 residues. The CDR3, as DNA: TGTGCCAGCAGTTACGAAGCGGGCCCGAACACCGGGGAGCTGTTTTTT. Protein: CASSYEAGPNTGELFF.

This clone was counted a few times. CDR3 sequence reads: CASSGQAGGNEQFF. CDR3 bases: TGTGCCAGCAGTGGTCAAGCGGGAGGCAATGAGCAGTTCTTC. This chain joins TRBV6-1 and TRBJ2-1; TRBD2 matches 9 bases. The V gene's germline CDR1 is MNHNS and CDR2 SASEGT. After removal of 4 bases from V and 6 bases from J, the junction contained 4 bases not matched to a gene. The CDR3 consists of 14 residues.

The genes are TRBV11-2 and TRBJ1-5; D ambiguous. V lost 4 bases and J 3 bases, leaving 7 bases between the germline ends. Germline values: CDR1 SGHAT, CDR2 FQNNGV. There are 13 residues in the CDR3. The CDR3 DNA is TGTGCCAGCAGCTCCCAAGCCAATCAGCCCCAGCATTTT. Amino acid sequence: CASSSQANQPQHF.

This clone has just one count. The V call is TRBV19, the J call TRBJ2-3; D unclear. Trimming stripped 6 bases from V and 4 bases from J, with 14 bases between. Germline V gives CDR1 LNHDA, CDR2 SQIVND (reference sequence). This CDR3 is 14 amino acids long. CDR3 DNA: TGTGCCAGTAGCCCGCTCGGTCGCGCAGATACGCAGTATTTT. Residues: CASSPLGRADTQYF.